Listed below are T cell receptor beta chains from one sample, sequenced in a study of technical replicates of blood from several donors. The method was immunoSEQ multiplex PCR; TCRdb's version includes in-frame clones alone and lacks a portion of them. This table has approximately 58,000 clones, about 88% appearing once. Sequencing was done on a sample of PBMCs. The receptor source for this set is a human donor in good health. Some clones in this sample may be carry-over from other donors' samples. CDR3s include the opening cysteine and the closing phenylalanine or tryptophan. The D gene is left open where the match is weak. For some rows the clone size is stated as once, few or many, or as a class when expanded; others skip it.

j_call clone_size d_call v_call cdr3_aa cdr3_nt
TRBJ1-2 . . TRBV30 CAWSPAPGGYGYTF TGTGCCTGGTCTCCGGCCCCGGGTGGCTATGGCTACACCTTC
TRBJ2-5 . . TRBV11-1 CASTSRGRQETQYF TGTGCCAGCACCTCACGGGGGAGGCAAGAGACCCAGTACTTC
TRBJ2-7 . . TRBV10-3 CAISENRDSYEQYF TGTGCCATCAGTGAAAACAGGGATTCTTACGAGCAGTACTTC
TRBJ2-2 . TRBD1 TRBV18 CASSPGTGVRELFF TGTGCCAGCTCCCCCGGGACAGGGGTTCGGGAGCTGTTTTTT
TRBJ2-7 once TRBD1 TRBV11-2 CASSHRQGGRGTYEQYF TGTGCCAGCAGCCATAGACAGGGCGGAAGGGGAACCTACGAGCAGTACTTC
TRBJ1-4 . . TRBV5-1 CASSSTATNEKLFF TGCGCCAGCAGCTCGACAGCAACTAATGAAAAACTGTTTTTT
TRBJ2-2 . TRBD1 TRBV12-5 CASGSDRAGAGELFF TGTGCTAGTGGTTCCGACAGGGCGGGTGCCGGGGAGCTGTTTTTT
TRBJ2-7 . . TRBV6-6 CASSYQGFSYEQYF TGTGCCAGCAGTTATCAGGGCTTCTCCTACGAGCAGTACTTC
TRBJ2-1 . TRBD2 TRBV2 CASSKRLAGGAWGGIEQFF TGTGCCAGCAGTAAAAGACTAGCGGGGGGGGCCTGGGGCGGTATAGAGCAGTTCTTC
TRBJ2-7 . . TRBV19 CASSNTGSYEQYF TGTGCCAGTAGCAATACAGGGTCCTACGAGCAGTACTTC
TRBJ2-3 . TRBD1 TRBV7-2 CASSKDRVRPDTQYF TGTGCCAGCAGCAAAGACAGGGTTCGTCCCGATACGCAGTATTTT
TRBJ2-5 . TRBD2 TRBV11-2 CASTVMVASGVETQYF TGTGCCAGCACCGTCATGGTGGCTAGCGGGGTGGAGACCCAGTACTTC
TRBJ2-3 . TRBD1 TRBV4-2 CASSQTRDRVGADTQYF TGTGCCAGCAGCCAGACCCGGGACAGGGTTGGTGCAGATACGCAGTATTTT
TRBJ1-3 . TRBD1 TRBV4-2 CASSQNRGLGNTIYF TGTGCCAGCAGCCAGAACAGGGGGCTGGGAAACACCATATATTTT
TRBJ2-7 . TRBD1 TRBV27 CASSLQQGGEQYF TGTGCCAGCAGTTTACAACAGGGGGGTGAGCAGTACTTC
TRBJ2-1 . . TRBV25-1 CASSGPRLDLYNEQFF TGTGCCAGCAGTGGCCCGAGGCTAGACCTCTACAATGAGCAGTTCTTC
TRBJ2-7 once . TRBV30 CAWSVRPGVEQYF TGTGCCTGGAGTGTACGGCCCGGGGTCGAGCAGTACTTC
TRBJ2-7 . . TRBV7-9 CASSPDKVGQYF TGTGCCAGCAGCCCCGACAAGGTTGGGCAGTACTTC
TRBJ1-2 . . TRBV5-1 CASSFGSNYGYTF TGCGCCAGCAGCTTCGGGAGTAACTATGGCTACACCTTC
TRBJ2-2 once . TRBV7-8 CASSLSVSYTTGELFF TGTGCCAGCAGTCTTAGCGTGAGTTATACCACCGGGGAGCTGTTTTTT
TRBJ1-5 . . TRBV12-5 CASGSGQGSRSQPQHF TGTGCTAGTGGTTCCGGGCAGGGGAGTAGGAGTCAGCCCCAGCATTTT
TRBJ2-7 . . TRBV18 CASSPAVSYEQYF TGTGCCAGCTCACCAGCAGTCTCCTACGAGCAGTACTTC
TRBJ1-1 few . TRBV4-1 CASSSPTTGSEAFF TGCGCCAGCAGCTCGCCGACAACAGGGAGTGAAGCTTTCTTT
TRBJ2-7 . TRBD1 TRBV7-9 CASSRRDSPYEQYF TGTGCCAGCAGCCGCCGGGACAGCCCCTACGAGCAGTACTTC
TRBJ2-1 . . TRBV6-6 CASSYDTGQSRSEQFF TGTGCCAGCAGTTACGACACCGGACAGTCTCGGAGTGAGCAGTTCTTC
TRBJ2-1 . . TRBV7-2 CASSLGSGFSYNEQFF TGTGCCAGCAGCTTAGGCTCAGGTTTTTCCTACAATGAGCAGTTCTTC
TRBJ2-7 . TRBD1 TRBV6-1 CASSADRGTATSEQYF TGTGCCAGCAGTGCGGACAGGGGGACCGCTACGAGCGAGCAGTACTTC
TRBJ1-3 . TRBD1 TRBV2 CASRGTVVGNTIYF TGTGCCAGCAGGGGGACAGTTGTTGGAAACACCATATATTTT
TRBJ1-5 . TRBD1 TRBV28 CASSILDRAGIQPQHF TGTGCCAGCAGTATCTTGGACAGGGCGGGTATTCAGCCCCAGCATTTT
TRBJ2-7 once TRBD2 TRBV18 CASSPQGGSLPNEQYF TGTGCCAGCTCACCACAAGGCGGGAGTCTCCCTAACGAGCAGTACTTC
TRBJ2-7 . . TRBV6-5 CASSYSTEPSYEQYF TGTGCCAGCAGTTACTCGACAGAGCCCTCCTACGAGCAGTACTTC
TRBJ2-1 few . TRBV6-4 CASSDSASGSYNEQFF TGTGCCAGCAGTGACTCGGCCAGCGGCTCCTACAATGAGCAGTTCTTC
TRBJ1-5 . TRBD1 TRBV23-1 CASSQSWRDRAMPSDDQPQHF TGCGCCAGCAGTCAATCGTGGCGGGACAGGGCTATGCCCTCAGATGATCAGCCCCAGCATTTT
TRBJ2-7 . . TRBV6-6 CASSYSTRQAYEQYF TGTGCCAGCAGTTACTCGACAAGACAGGCCTACGAGCAGTACTTC
TRBJ2-1 . . TRBV7-2 CASSLAIGSYNEQFF TGTGCCAGCAGCTTAGCTATCGGCTCCTACAATGAGCAGTTCTTC
TRBJ1-3 . . TRBV2 CASSEAGGGSHRTIYF TGTGCCAGCAGTGAAGCAGGCGGGGGCTCCCATCGGACCATATATTTT
TRBJ2-7 . TRBD2 TRBV6-6 CASTHSGNTYEQYF TGTGCCAGCACCCATAGCGGGAACACCTACGAGCAGTACTTC
TRBJ2-3 . TRBD2 TRBV4-1 CASGLAGGRGGTDTQYF TGCGCCAGCGGTCTAGCGGGAGGGCGGGGTGGCACAGATACGCAGTATTTT
TRBJ1-4 . TRBD1 TRBV29-1 CSVEDQETGSEKLFF TGCAGCGTTGAAGATCAAGAGACAGGGAGTGAAAAACTGTTTTTT
TRBJ2-7 . TRBD1 TRBV5-1 CASSWTATGGYEQYF TGCGCCAGCAGCTGGACAGCGACAGGGGGCTACGAGCAGTACTTC
TRBJ2-7 once . TRBV7-2 CASSLGGGGGSVEQYF TGTGCCAGCAGCTTAGGTGGAGGGGGCGGTTCGGTCGAGCAGTACTTC
TRBJ1-2 . TRBD1 TRBV10-3 CAISGTGVGYGYTF TGTGCCATCAGTGGGACAGGGGTGGGCTATGGCTACACCTTC
TRBJ2-7 . TRBD2 TRBV18 CASSPQRTSKGRDEQYF TGTGCCAGCTCACCCCAGAGGACTAGTAAAGGTCGCGACGAGCAGTACTTC
TRBJ2-7 . TRBD1 TRBV5-1 CASSSGTGDAYEQYF TGCGCCAGCTCCTCCGGGACAGGGGACGCCTACGAGCAGTACTTC
TRBJ1-1 once . TRBV5-1 CASSLPDRNTEAFF TGCGCCAGCAGCTTACCCGACAGGAACACTGAAGCTTTCTTT
TRBJ2-5 . TRBD2 TRBV6-6 CASSYPIAGVGETQYF TGTGCCAGCAGTTACCCAATAGCGGGAGTGGGAGAGACCCAGTACTTC
TRBJ2-4 . TRBD1 TRBV2 CASSRRAGDRGWVTAKNIQYF TGTGCCAGCAGTAGACGGGCAGGTGACAGGGGGTGGGTCACAGCCAAAAACATTCAGTACTTC
TRBJ2-1 . TRBD2 TRBV30 CAWRGLGGYNEQFF TGTGCCTGGAGGGGACTAGGGGGATACAATGAGCAGTTCTTC
TRBJ1-2 . . TRBV18 CASSPESTGFGYTF TGTGCCAGCTCACCAGAGTCTACAGGGTTCGGCTACACCTTC
TRBJ2-7 once TRBD2 TRBV6-5 CASSFTSEFYEQYF TGTGCCAGCAGTTTCACTAGCGAGTTCTACGAGCAGTACTTC
TRBJ2-1 . . TRBV30 CAWMPKYNEQFF TGTGCCTGGATGCCTAAATACAATGAGCAGTTCTTC
TRBJ2-3 . . TRBV4-2 CASSQDLVELGTDTQYF TGTGCCAGCAGCCAAGATCTGGTGGAGTTGGGCACAGATACGCAGTATTTT
TRBJ1-3 . . TRBV6-5 CASRQGGGNTIYF TGTGCCAGCAGGCAGGGAGGAGGAAACACCATATATTTT
TRBJ1-2 . TRBD1 TRBV11-2 CASSSWTGPGYTF TGTGCCAGCAGCTCCTGGACAGGGCCCGGCTACACCTTC
TRBJ1-2 . . TRBV4-3 CASSQDPSGTATHPYGYTF TGCGCCAGCAGCCAAGACCCGTCTGGAACAGCCACCCACCCCTATGGCTACACCTTC
TRBJ1-3 . . TRBV6-5 CASSTTVLSGNTIYF TGTGCCAGCAGTACCACAGTCCTCTCTGGAAACACCATATATTTT
TRBJ2-3 . TRBD2 TRBV5-1 CASSLSSGRALHTDTQYF TGCGCCAGCAGCTTGTCTAGCGGGAGGGCCCTACACACAGATACGCAGTATTTT
TRBJ2-5 . TRBD2 TRBV7-9 CASSRTSGGETQYF TGTGCCAGCAGCCGGACTAGCGGGGGAGAGACCCAGTACTTC
TRBJ2-7 . TRBD1 TRBV19 CANDRDRPYEQYF TGTGCCAACGACCGGGACAGGCCCTACGAGCAGTACTTC
TRBJ1-4 . TRBD1 TRBV4-3 CASSQEGQTREKLFF TGCGCCAGCAGCCAGGAGGGACAGACGCGGGAAAAACTGTTTTTT